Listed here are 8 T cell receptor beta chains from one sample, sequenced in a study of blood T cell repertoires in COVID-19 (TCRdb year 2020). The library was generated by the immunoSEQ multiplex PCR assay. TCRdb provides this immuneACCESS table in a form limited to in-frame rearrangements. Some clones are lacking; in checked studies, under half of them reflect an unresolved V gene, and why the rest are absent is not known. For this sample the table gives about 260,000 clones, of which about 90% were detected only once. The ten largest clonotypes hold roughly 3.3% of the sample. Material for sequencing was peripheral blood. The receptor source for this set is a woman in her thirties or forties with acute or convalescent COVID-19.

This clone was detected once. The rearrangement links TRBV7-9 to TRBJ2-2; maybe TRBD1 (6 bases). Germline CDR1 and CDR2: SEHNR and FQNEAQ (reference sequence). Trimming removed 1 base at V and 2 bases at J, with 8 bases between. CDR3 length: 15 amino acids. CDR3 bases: TGTGCCAGCAGCTTAGGGGACATTAACACCGGGGAGCTGTTTTTT. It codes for CASSLGDINTGELFF.

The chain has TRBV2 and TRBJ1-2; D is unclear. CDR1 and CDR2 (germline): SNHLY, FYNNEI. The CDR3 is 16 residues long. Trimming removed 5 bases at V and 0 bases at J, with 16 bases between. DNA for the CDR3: TGTGCCAGCAGTTCCAGTTTGGTTGCCGCTAACTATGGCTACACCTTC. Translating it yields CASSSSLVAANYGYTF.

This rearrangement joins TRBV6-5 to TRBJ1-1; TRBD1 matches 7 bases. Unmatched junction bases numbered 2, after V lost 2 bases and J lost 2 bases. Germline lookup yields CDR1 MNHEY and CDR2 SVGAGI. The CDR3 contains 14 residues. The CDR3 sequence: CASSYNRGNTEAFF. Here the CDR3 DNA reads TGTGCCAGCAGTTACAACAGGGGAAACACTGAAGCTTTCTTT.

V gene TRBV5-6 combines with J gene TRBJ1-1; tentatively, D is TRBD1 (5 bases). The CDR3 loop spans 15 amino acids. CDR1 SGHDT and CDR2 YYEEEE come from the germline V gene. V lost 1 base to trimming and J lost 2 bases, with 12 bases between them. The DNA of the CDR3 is TGTGCCAGCAGCTTGCTCACAGGACTAAACACTGAAGCTTTCTTT. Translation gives CASSLLTGLNTEAFF. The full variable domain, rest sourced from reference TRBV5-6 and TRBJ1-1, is DAGVTQSPTHLIKTRGQQVTLRCSPKSGHDTVSWYQQALGQGPQFIFQYYEEEERQRGNFPDRFSGHQFPNYSSELNVNALLLGDSALYLCASSLLTGLNTEAFFGQGTRLTVV.

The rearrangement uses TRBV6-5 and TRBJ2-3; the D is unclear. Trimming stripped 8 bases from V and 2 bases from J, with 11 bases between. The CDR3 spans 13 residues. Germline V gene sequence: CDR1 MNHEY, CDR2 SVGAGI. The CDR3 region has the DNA TGTGCCAGCGCCCCTGGGCTCACAGATACGCAGTATTTT. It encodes CASAPGLTDTQYF.

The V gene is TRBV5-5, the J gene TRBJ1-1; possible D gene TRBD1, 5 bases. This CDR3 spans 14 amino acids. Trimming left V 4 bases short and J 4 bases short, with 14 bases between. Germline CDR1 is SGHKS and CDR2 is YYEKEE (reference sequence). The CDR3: CASSLVLRATEAFF. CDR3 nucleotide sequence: TGTGCCAGCAGCCTGGTGCTCAGGGCCACTGAAGCTTTCTTT. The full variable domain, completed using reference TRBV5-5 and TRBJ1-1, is DAGVTQSPTHLIKTRGQQVTLRCSPISGHKSVSWYQQVLGQGPQFIFQYYEKEERGRGNFPDRFSARQFPNYSSELNVNALLLGDSALYLCASSLVLRATEAFFGQGTRLTVV.

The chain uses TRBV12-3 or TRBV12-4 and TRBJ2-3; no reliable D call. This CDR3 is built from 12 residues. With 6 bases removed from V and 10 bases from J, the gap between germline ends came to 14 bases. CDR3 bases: TGTGCCAGCAGCCAAAGCCGAGTGGCGCAGTATTTT. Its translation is CASSQSRVAQYF.

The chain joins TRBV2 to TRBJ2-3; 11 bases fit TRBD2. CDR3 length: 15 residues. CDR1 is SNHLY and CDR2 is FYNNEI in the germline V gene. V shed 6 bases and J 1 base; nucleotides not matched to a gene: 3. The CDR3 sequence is CASRIAGGRTDTQYF. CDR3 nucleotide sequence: TGTGCCAGCAGGATAGCGGGGGGGCGCACAGATACGCAGTATTTT.